The entry that follows covers one T cell receptor (beta chain) sequence. The target antigen is unknown. The data stem from a study of cytomegalovirus exposure and HLA in healthy donors. Overall study context: Unique TCRs numbering around 85 million, obtained from HLA-typed donors, made up an early data release. Whole-study findings and limits: Altogether, 150 to 200 TCR beta chains were recorded as cytomegalovirus-associated.

PCR employed 60 Vbeta and 13 Jbeta primers. Sequenced by immunoSEQ multiplex PCR; TCRdb stores in-frame clones only, minus some. This table holds 200,000 or so clones, 83% found once. The CDR3 consists of 14 residues. Germline CDR1 is SEHNR and CDR2 is FQNEAQ (reference sequence). J lost 4 bases, V lost 7 bases, and 8 bases had no gene match. The chain is built from TRBV7-9 and TRBJ1-2; 8 positions match TRBD1. This receptor was taken from a girl between 5 and 17 years old in good health and CMV-seronegative. The specimen sequenced was PBMCs. This chain's CDR3 is CASTPQGAGYGYTF. Written as DNA, the CDR3 is TGTGCCAGCACCCCGCAGGGGGCGGGCTATGGCTACACCTTC.